This T cell receptor beta chain was retrieved from a study of shared clonotypes between healthy human individuals. The study's findings and limits: Shared clonotypes across all four donors exceeded non-shared ones in generation probability. Specimens sampled were limited to blood, with tissue repertoires likely differing.

About this clone: Its antigen is not identified.

Sequencing used immunoSEQ multiplex PCR; TCRdb keeps in-frame clones, though not all of them. The table includes roughly 2 million clones, approximately 96% detected once. This receptor was taken from a man aged 18 to 30 in good health. Input material: naive CD4+ T cells sorted from blood. Specified subset: CD45RA+ positively selected.

The DNA of the CDR3 is TGTGCCAGCAGCTACAGGGTAACAACTAATGAAAAACTGTTTTTT. Encoded protein: CASSYRVTTNEKLFF. The V gene is TRBV5-6, the J gene TRBJ1-4; tentatively, D is TRBD1 (6 bases). The V gene's germline CDR1 is SGHDT and CDR2 YYEEEE. Trimming removed 3 bases at V and 0 bases at J, with 9 bases between. This CDR3 has 15 residues. The complete variable domain, with remaining parts taken from reference TRBV5-6 and TRBJ1-4, reads DAGVTQSPTHLIKTRGQQVTLRCSPKSGHDTVSWYQQALGQGPQFIFQYYEEEERQRGNFPDRFSGHQFPNYSSELNVNALLLGDSALYLCASSYRVTTNEKLFFGSGTQLSVL.